This note documents a single TCR beta chain sequence. These data belong to a study of blood T cell repertoires in COVID-19. Turning to the study itself: COVID-19 samples from acute and convalescent phases originated in the United States, Italy and Spain. PBMCs, B-cell-depleted T cells, or T cells provided the cDNA or gDNA that made up the material.

Authors' methods: It was from reference gene primer amplification that nucleated cell counts were estimated. Using immunoSEQ multiplex PCR, the repertoire was profiled, and TCRdb retains in-frame clones only, with some absent. V, J and clone size reflect that table, while D and trimming were determined from the DNA. Among over 130,000 clones listed, 80% to 90% were seen once. V trimming: 1 base; J trimming: 0 bases; junction bases outside the gene matches: 12. Germline lookup yields CDR1 LGHDT and CDR2 YNNKEL (reference sequence). The CDR3 is 18 amino acids. V usage is TRBV3-1 (or the pseudogene TRBV3-2) and J usage is TRBJ2-7; 7 nucleotides match TRBD1. The receptor comes from a man aged 70-80 years with acute or convalescent COVID-19. Sequencing input: peripheral blood. The CDR3 DNA reads TGTGCCAGCAGCCAAGGCGAACTCCTCCGGGACAGCTCCTACGAGCAGTACTTC. Translating gives CASSQGELLRDSSYEQYF.